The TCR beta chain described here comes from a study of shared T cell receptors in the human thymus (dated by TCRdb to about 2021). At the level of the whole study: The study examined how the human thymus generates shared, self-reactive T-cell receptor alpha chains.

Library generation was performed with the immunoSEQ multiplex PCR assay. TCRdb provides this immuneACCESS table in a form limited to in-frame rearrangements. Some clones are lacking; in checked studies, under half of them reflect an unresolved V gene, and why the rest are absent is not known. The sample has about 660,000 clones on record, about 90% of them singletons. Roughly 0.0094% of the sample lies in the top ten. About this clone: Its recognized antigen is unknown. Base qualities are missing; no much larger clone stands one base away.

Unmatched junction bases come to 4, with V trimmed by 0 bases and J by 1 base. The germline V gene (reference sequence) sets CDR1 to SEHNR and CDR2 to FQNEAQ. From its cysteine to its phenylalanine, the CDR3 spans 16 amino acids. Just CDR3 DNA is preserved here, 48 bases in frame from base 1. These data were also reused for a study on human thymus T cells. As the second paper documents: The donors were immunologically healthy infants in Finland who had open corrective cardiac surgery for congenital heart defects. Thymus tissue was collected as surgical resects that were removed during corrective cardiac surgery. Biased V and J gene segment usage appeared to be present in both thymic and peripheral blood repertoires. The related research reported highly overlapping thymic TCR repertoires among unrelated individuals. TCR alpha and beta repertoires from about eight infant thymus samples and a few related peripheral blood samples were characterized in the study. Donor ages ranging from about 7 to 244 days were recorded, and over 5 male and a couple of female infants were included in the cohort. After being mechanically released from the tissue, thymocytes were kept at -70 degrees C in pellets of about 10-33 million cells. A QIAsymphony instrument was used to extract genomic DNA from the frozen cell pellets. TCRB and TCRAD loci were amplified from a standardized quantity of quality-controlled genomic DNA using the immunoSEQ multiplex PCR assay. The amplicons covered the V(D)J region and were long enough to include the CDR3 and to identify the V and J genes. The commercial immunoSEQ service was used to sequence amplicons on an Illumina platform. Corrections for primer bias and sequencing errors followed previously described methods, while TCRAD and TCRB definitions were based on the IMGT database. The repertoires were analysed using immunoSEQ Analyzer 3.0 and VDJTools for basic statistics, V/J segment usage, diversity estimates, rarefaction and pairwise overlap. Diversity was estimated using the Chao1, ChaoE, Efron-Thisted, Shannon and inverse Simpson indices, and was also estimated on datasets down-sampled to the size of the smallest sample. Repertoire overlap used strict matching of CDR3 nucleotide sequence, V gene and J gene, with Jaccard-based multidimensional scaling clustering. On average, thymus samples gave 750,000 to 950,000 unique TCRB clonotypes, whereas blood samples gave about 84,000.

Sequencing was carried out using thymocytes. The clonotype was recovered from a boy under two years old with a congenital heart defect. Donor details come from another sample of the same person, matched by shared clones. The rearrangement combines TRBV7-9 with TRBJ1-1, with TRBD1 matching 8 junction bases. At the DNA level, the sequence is TGTGCCAGCAGCTTAGCTTCGGACAGGGAGAACACTGAAGCTTTCTTT. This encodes CASSLASDRENTEAFF.